Following are 11 T cell receptor beta chains from one sample sequenced in a study of T cells after yellow fever vaccination. One entry per CDR3 protein results from TCRdb running MiXCR on the 5' RACE reads. Of under 700,000 distinct CDR3 sequences in the sample, roughly 17% were seen once. This sample comprised PBMCs, obtained 5 days after the first yellow fever vaccination. These receptors came from a man younger than 35 who received the YFV17D yellow fever vaccine.

This clonotype has only a few counts. The CDR3 here is CASSKMTTAQETQYF. In DNA form, the CDR3 reads TGTGCCAGCAGCAAAATGACGACTGCCCAAGAGACCCAGTACTTC. The rearrangement uses TRBV11-2 and TRBJ2-5, with D uncertain. Trimming left V 5 bases short and J 1 base short, with 14 bases between. Germline CDR1 reads SGHAT; CDR2 reads FQNNGV. The CDR3 consists of 15 residues.

In its sample, this clonotype was seen a few times. The chain has TRBV6-2 or TRBV6-3 and TRBJ1-2, with D tentatively TRBD1 (6 bases). Deletions cut 0 bases from V and 3 bases from J, with 23 bases between. CDR1 and CDR2 (germline): MNHEY, SVGEGT. CDR3 size: 19 residues. The CDR3 sequence is CASSYSNPGGRPVDYGYTF. CDR3 nucleotide sequence: TGTGCCAGCAGTTACTCGAATCCGGGGGGCAGACCGGTCGACTATGGCTACACCTTC.

This clonotype was recorded a few times. This chain connects TRBV21-1 to TRBJ1-3; no check of the table's D call, TRBD1, against the DNA was made. TRBV21-1 is reported as a pseudogene. The CDR3 extends over 17 amino acids. CDR3 residues: CASSPLRGGAAGNTIYF. DNA of the CDR3: TGTGCCAGCAGCCCTTTAAGAGGGGGCGCCGCTGGAAACACCATATATTTT.

This clonotype was picked up many times. The CDR3 DNA reads as TGTGCCAGCAGCAGAGGTGAAACAGGGATTGAGCAGTACTTC. This translates into CASSRGETGIEQYF. The chain links TRBV7-8 to TRBJ2-7; D may be TRBD1 (6 bases). The CDR3 extends over 14 amino acids. The germline V and J ends were trimmed by 5 bases and 7 bases, with 18 bases remaining between them. Per germline, CDR1 SGHVS and CDR2 FQNEAQ.

The CDR3 sequence: CASSLKGQEVGETQYF. The CDR3 DNA is TGTGCCAGCAGCTTAAAAGGACAGGAGGTTGGAGAGACCCAGTACTTC. The genes are TRBV7-2 and TRBJ2-5, with 7 bases fitting TRBD1. J lost 4 bases, V lost 2 bases, and 10 bases had no gene match. Germline values: CDR1 SGHTA, CDR2 FQGNSA. CDR3 size: 16 residues. Full variable domain (rest looked up from reference TRBV7-2 and TRBJ2-5): GAGVSQSPSNKVTEKGKDVELRCDPISGHTALYWYRQSLGQGLEFLIYFQGNSAPDKSGLPSDRFSAERTGGSVSTLTIQRTQQEDSAVYLCASSLKGQEVGETQYFGPGTRLLVL.

The sample holds a few counts of this clonotype. The rearrangement uses TRBV10-3 and TRBJ2-1; TRBD2 matches at 14 bases. This CDR3 spans 15 amino acids. The germline gives CDR1 ENHRY, CDR2 SYGVKD. V lost 6 bases to trimming and J lost 7 bases; unmatched junction nucleotides: 5. CDR3 residues: CAISWGTSGGNEQFF. As DNA, the CDR3 is TGTGCCATCAGCTGGGGGACTAGCGGGGGTAATGAGCAGTTCTTC.

This clonotype was seen many times. The V and J genes are TRBV6-1 and TRBJ2-4, with D possibly being TRBD1 (5 bases). V was trimmed by 0 bases and J by 5 bases, leaving 5 bases between them. The V gene's germline CDR1 is MNHNS and CDR2 SASEGT. The CDR3 length is 13 residues. The CDR3 loop reads CASSEAGQNIQYF. CDR3 sequence (DNA): TGTGCCAGCAGTGAAGCGGGGCAAAACATTCAGTACTTC.

The chain combines TRBV7-8 with TRBJ1-2, with D unclear. Trimming cost V 1 base and J 3 bases, with 21 bases left between them. The CDR3 extends over 18 amino acids. Per the germline V gene, CDR1 is SGHVS and CDR2 is FQNEAQ. CDR3 region: CASSLDPKKAEEDYGYTF. The CDR3 nucleotides are TGTGCCAGCAGCTTAGACCCTAAAAAGGCGGAGGAAGACTATGGCTACACCTTC.

The rearrangement links TRBV6-5 to TRBJ2-7, with D unclear. The CDR3 extends over 12 amino acids. Trimming shortened V by 6 bases and J by 7 bases, and 13 bases separated the two germline ends. The V gene's germline CDR1 is MNHEY and CDR2 SVGAGI. The CDR3 region is CASRSAVWEQYF. The CDR3 region has the DNA TGTGCCAGCAGGTCCGCGGTCTGGGAGCAGTACTTC.

The chain carries TRBV18 and TRBJ1-1, with D uncertain. The CDR3 contains 14 residues. Trimming stripped 1 base from V and 4 bases from J, with 10 bases between. Germline values: CDR1 KGHSH, CDR2 LQKENI. The CDR3 spells CASSPQGESTEAFF. The CDR3 nucleotides are TGTGCCAGCTCACCACAGGGTGAGAGCACTGAAGCTTTCTTT.

The chain employs TRBV20-1 and TRBJ2-7; the match to TRBD1 covers 9 bases. CDR3 length: 13 amino acids. After removal of 1 base from V and 3 bases from J, the junction contained 1 base not matched to a gene. Germline V gene sequence: CDR1 DFQATT, CDR2 SNEGSKA (reference sequence). The CDR3 DNA reads as TGCAGTGCTAGAGCGGACAGGGGCTACGAGCAGTACGTC. This translates into CSARADRGYEQYV.